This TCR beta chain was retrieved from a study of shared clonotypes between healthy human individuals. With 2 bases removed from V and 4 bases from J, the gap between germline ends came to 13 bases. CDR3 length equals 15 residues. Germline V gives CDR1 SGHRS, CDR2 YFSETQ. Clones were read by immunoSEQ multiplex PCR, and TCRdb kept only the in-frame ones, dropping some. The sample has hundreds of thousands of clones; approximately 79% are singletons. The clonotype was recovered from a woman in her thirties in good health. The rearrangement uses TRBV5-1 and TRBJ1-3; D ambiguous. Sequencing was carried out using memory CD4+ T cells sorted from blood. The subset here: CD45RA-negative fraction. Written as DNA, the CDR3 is TGCGCCAGCAGCTTACAGCCTCTGTCGGGAAACACCATATATTTT. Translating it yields CASSLQPLSGNTIYF.